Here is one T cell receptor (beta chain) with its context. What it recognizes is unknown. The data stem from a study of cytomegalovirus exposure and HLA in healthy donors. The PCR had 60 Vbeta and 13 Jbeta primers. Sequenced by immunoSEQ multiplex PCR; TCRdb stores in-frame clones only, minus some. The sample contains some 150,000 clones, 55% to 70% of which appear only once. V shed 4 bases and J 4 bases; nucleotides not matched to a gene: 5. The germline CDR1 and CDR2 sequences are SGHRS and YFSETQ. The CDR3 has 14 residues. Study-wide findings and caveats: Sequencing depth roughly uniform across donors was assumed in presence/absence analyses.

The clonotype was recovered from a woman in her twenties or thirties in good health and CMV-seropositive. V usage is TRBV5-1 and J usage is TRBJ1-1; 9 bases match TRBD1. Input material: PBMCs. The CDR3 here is CASSPQGALTEAFF. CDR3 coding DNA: TGCGCCAGCAGCCCACAGGGGGCACTCACTGAAGCTTTCTTT.